One and the same sample provided the 3 T cell receptor beta chains below, sequenced in a study of control samples from healthy donors and cancer patients. The data were produced by immunoSEQ multiplex PCR, yet TCRdb's version contains in-frame clones alone and is incomplete. Of about 150,000 clones listed, 94% were seen once; the top ten hold 7.5% to 8.5%. Sample: blood. The receptors derive from a woman in her 40s in good health.

This chain connects TRBV4-1 to TRBJ2-3; 9 positions agree with TRBD1. Germline CDR1 reads MGHRA; CDR2 reads YSYEKL. With 0 bases clipped from V and 2 bases from J, the junction kept 6 bases outside the gene matches. The length of the CDR3 is 17 residues. The CDR3 spells CASSQEWWDRVTDTQYF. CDR3 DNA sequence: TGCGCCAGCAGCCAAGAATGGTGGGACAGGGTCACAGATACGCAGTATTTT.

The rearrangement uses TRBV4-3 and TRBJ2-1; no definite D call. The CDR3 runs to 16 residues. Trimming left V 0 bases short and J 4 bases short, with 13 bases between. Germline loops: CDR1 LGHNA, CDR2 YSLEER. The CDR3 protein is CASSQEIPARYNEQFF. CDR3 nucleotides: TGCGCCAGCAGCCAAGAAATCCCGGCACGGTACAATGAGCAGTTCTTC.

The V and J genes are TRBV7-2 and TRBJ1-3, with TRBD1 matching 7 bases. CDR1 is SGHTA and CDR2 is FQGNSA in the germline V gene. Unmatched junction bases numbered 7, after V lost 5 bases and J lost 0 bases. The CDR3 spans 16 residues. The CDR3 sequence: CASSGRTGISGNTIYF. The CDR3 coding sequence is TGTGCCAGCAGCGGAAGGACAGGCATCTCTGGAAACACCATATATTTT.